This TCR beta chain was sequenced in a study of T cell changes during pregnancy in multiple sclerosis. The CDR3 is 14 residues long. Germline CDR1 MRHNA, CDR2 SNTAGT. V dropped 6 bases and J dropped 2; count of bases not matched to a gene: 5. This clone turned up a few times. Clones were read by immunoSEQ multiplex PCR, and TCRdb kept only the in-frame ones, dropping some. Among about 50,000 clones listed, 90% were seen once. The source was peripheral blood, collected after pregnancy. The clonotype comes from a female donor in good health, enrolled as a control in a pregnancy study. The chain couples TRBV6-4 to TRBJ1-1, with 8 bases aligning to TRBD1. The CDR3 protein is CASSSGQGNTEAFF. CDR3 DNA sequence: TGTGCCAGCAGCTCCGGACAGGGTAACACTGAAGCTTTCTTT.